One sample yielded the 18 T cell receptor beta chains listed below, sequenced in a study of T cells in Graves' hyperthyroidism and ophthalmopathy. Using RNA transcripts as the source, TCR beta CDR3 regions were amplified. The TCR CDR3 was amplified in a first-round RT-PCR using the HTBI primer set. TCRdb processed the multiplex PCR reads anew with MiXCR; each CDR3 protein has one entry. The sample gives under 750,000 distinct CDR3 sequences, over 15% of which show up once; about a sixth is in the top ten. The sequenced sample was blood. The receptors stem from a woman between 45 and 60 years old with Graves' hyperthyroidism that later progressed to Graves' ophthalmopathy.

This chain connects TRBV19 to TRBJ2-2, with D possibly matching TRBD2 (5 bases). CDR1 is LNHDA and CDR2 is SQIVND in the germline V gene (reference sequence). V was trimmed by 0 bases and J by 1 base, leaving 15 bases between them. The CDR3 is 18 amino acids. The CDR3 coding sequence is TGTGCCAGTAGTATAGATAATGAGAGGACTCTGAACACCGGGGAGCTGTTTTTT. This encodes CASSIDNERTLNTGELFF.

The chain links TRBV7-6 to TRBJ2-1; D perhaps matches TRBD2 (5 bases). Germline assignment: CDR1 SGHVS and CDR2 FNYEAQ. The V and J ends lost 5 bases and 6 bases respectively, with 11 bases between them. The CDR3 runs to 13 residues. In DNA form, the CDR3 reads TGTGCCAGCAGCCTACTAGTTTCCAATGAGCAGTTCTTC. It yields the protein CASSLLVSNEQFF.

The CDR3 loop is CASSLGAGMTQYF. CDR3 DNA: TGTGCCAGCAGCTTGGGGGCAGGGATGACCCAGTACTTC. The chain links TRBV5-6 to TRBJ2-5, with D possibly being TRBD1 (5 bases). The V end lost 0 bases, the J end lost 7 bases, and 10 bases lay between the germline ends. The CDR3 extends over 13 amino acids. Germline V gene data show CDR1 as SGHDT and CDR2 as YYEEEE.

Details on this clonotype: A much larger clone sits a single nucleotide away, making a read error possible. V is TRBV18 and J is TRBJ1-2; 8 nucleotides agree with TRBD1. This CDR3 contains 14 residues. CDR1 is KGHSH, CDR2 LQKENI, per germline. CDR3 DNA sequence: TGTGTCAGCTCACCACCGGGACAGGACTATGGCTACACCTTC. It yields the protein CVSSPPGQDYGYTF. Full variable domain (missing parts from reference TRBV18 and TRBJ1-2): NAGVMQNPRHLVRRRGQEARLRCSPMKGHSHVYWYRQLPEEGLKFMVYLQKENIIDESGMPKERFSAEFPKEGPSILRIQQVVRGDSAAYFCVSSPPGQDYGYTFGSGTRLTVV.

This clonotype was counted ten times or more. This chain links TRBV13 with TRBJ1-2; tentatively, D is TRBD1 (5 bases). Trimming took 0 bases from V and 4 from J, leaving 9 bases between them. CDR1 PRHDT and CDR2 FYEKMQ come from the germline V gene (reference sequence). The CDR3 length is 14 residues. CDR3 loop: CASSLGTVGYGYTF. CDR3 in DNA: TGTGCCAGCAGCTTAGGGACAGTTGGCTATGGCTACACCTTC. The entire variable domain, with the rest obtained from reference TRBV13 and TRBJ1-2, is as follows: AAGVIQSPRHLIKEKRETATLKCYPIPRHDTVYWYQQGPGQDPQFLISFYEKMQSDKGSIPDRFSAQQFSDYHSELNMSSLELGDSALYFCASSLGTVGYGYTFGSGTRLTVV.

This clonotype was seen ten or more times. The chain uses TRBV2 and TRBJ1-1; TRBD1 might be the D (6 bases). Germline lookup yields CDR1 SNHLY and CDR2 FYNNEI. V dropped 7 bases and J dropped 0 bases, with 18 bases sitting between them. The CDR3 spans 16 residues. CDR3 DNA sequence: TGTGCCAGCAAAAAGTGGGGGGGCAACATGAACACTGAAGCTTTCTTT. Protein: CASKKWGGNMNTEAFF.

The chain links TRBV6-1 to TRBJ1-2; D remains unclear. Trimming removed 7 bases from V and 4 bases from J, with 16 bases in between. Germline CDR1 and CDR2: MNHNS and SASEGT. This CDR3 is built from 14 residues. CDR3 protein: CASNLRGGPYGYTF. CDR3 coding DNA: TGTGCCAGCAACTTACGCGGAGGGCCCTATGGCTACACCTTC.

The sample holds a few counts of this clonotype. This chain links TRBV10-3 with TRBJ2-3, with 10 bases aligning to TRBD2. This CDR3 has 17 amino acids. The germline V gene has CDR1 ENHRY and CDR2 SYGVKD. The J segment lost 5 bases and the V segment lost 0 bases, leaving 8 bases of the junction unmatched. The CDR3 here is CAISESGASGGKDTQYF. As DNA, the CDR3 is TGTGCCATCAGTGAGTCGGGTGCTAGCGGGGGAAAAGATACGCAGTATTTT.

This chain links TRBV6-1 with TRBJ2-7, with D tentatively TRBD1 (6 bases). The CDR3 extends over 13 amino acids. Germline V CDR1 and CDR2: MNHNS, SASEGT. V lost 7 bases and J 1 base, leaving 11 bases between the germline ends. The CDR3: CASTRGPSYEQYF. The DNA of the CDR3 is TGTGCCAGCACCAGGGGCCCTTCCTACGAGCAGTACTTC.

This clonotype was recorded at least ten times. The rearrangement links TRBV2 to TRBJ1-6; D gene unclear. Germline V lookup: CDR1 SNHLY, CDR2 FYNNEI. Trimming shortened V by 6 bases and J by 0 bases, and 15 bases separated the two germline ends. The CDR3 consists of 17 residues. CDR3 in DNA: TGTGCCAGCAGGAGACGACAAAGGAGCTCCTATAATTCACCCCTCCACTTT. It specifies CASRRRQRSSYNSPLHF.

This chain uses TRBV28 with TRBJ1-2; possible D gene TRBD1, 5 bases. V was pared by 7 bases and J by 0 bases, with 15 bases between. This CDR3 has 15 amino acids. Germline CDR1 reads MDHEN; CDR2 reads SYDVKM. In DNA, the CDR3 is TGTGCCAGCAAACGGCAGGGATCAGCTAACTATGGCTACACCTTC. Translated: CASKRQGSANYGYTF.

Only a few counts were recorded for this clonotype. The genes are TRBV7-2 and TRBJ1-3; no clear D. In germline, CDR1 is SGHTA, CDR2 FQGNSA. Trimming cost V 1 base and J 9 bases, with 16 bases left between them. The CDR3 runs to 15 residues. CDR3 sequence: CASSLGPAAPGTIYF. DNA of the CDR3: TGTGCCAGCAGCTTAGGGCCAGCGGCTCCAGGCACCATATATTTT.

This clonotype was seen at least ten times. The V call is TRBV5-5, the J call TRBJ2-5, with TRBD1 identical over 11 bases. The J segment lost 4 bases and the V segment lost 0 bases, leaving 5 bases of the junction unmatched. Germline V gene data show CDR1 as SGHKS and CDR2 as YYEKEE (reference sequence). The CDR3 is 16 amino acids. The CDR3 reads CASSLGGTGGRETQYF. The CDR3 region has the DNA TGTGCCAGCAGCTTGGGAGGGACAGGGGGTCGAGAGACCCAGTACTTC.

This clonotype has at least ten counts. V gene TRBV12-3 or TRBV12-4 combines with J gene TRBJ2-5, with D tentatively TRBD2 (5 bases). The CDR3 consists of 14 residues. V gave up 5 bases and J gave up 1 base, with 11 bases separating them. The CDR3 loop is CASSPERAQETQYF. The CDR3 DNA sequence: TGTGCCAGCAGTCCCGAGAGGGCCCAAGAGACCCAGTACTTC.

This clonotype was observed a few times. The chain carries TRBV20-1 and TRBJ1-1; 7 bases agree with TRBD1. The germline CDR1 and CDR2 sequences are DFQATT and SNEGSKA (reference sequence). The J segment lost 2 bases and the V segment lost 7 bases, leaving 10 bases of the junction unmatched. The CDR3 length is 14 residues. The CDR3 is CSVVGGTVNTEAFF. Here the CDR3 DNA reads TGCAGTGTAGTAGGCGGGACAGTTAACACTGAAGCTTTCTTT.

This clonotype was observed a few times. This sequence joins TRBV19 and TRBJ1-5, with D uncertain. Per the germline V gene, CDR1 is LNHDA and CDR2 is SQIVND (reference sequence). The CDR3 spans 15 residues. The V and J ends lost 0 bases and 2 bases respectively, with 8 bases between them. CDR3 amino acids: CASSIELEGNQPQHF. Here the CDR3 DNA reads TGTGCCAGTAGTATAGAGTTAGAGGGCAATCAGCCCCAGCATTTT.

This clonotype was seen many times. The chain links TRBV13 to TRBJ1-2, with TRBD1 as a possible D gene (5 bases). Germline values: CDR1 PRHDT, CDR2 FYEKMQ (reference sequence). CDR3 length: 12 amino acids. V was shortened by 5 bases and J by 2 bases, with 6 bases between the two germline ends. The DNA of the CDR3 is TGTGCCAGCAGCAGGGGAAACTATGGCTACACCTTC. Its protein product is CASSRGNYGYTF. The full variable domain, in which reference TRBV13 and TRBJ1-2 provide the parts outside the CDR3, is AAGVIQSPRHLIKEKRETATLKCYPIPRHDTVYWYQQGPGQDPQFLISFYEKMQSDKGSIPDRFSAQQFSDYHSELNMSSLELGDSALYFCASSRGNYGYTFGSGTRLTVV.

V gene TRBV2 combines with J gene TRBJ1-6; 11 bases match TRBD1. Germline loops: CDR1 SNHLY, CDR2 FYNNEI. The V and J ends lost 11 bases and 5 bases, in that order; junction bases with no gene match: 5. This CDR3 region has 14 residues. CDR3 sequence reads: CAGGTGGHNSPLHF. The CDR3 bases are TGTGCCGGGGGGACAGGGGGGCATAATTCACCCCTCCACTTT.